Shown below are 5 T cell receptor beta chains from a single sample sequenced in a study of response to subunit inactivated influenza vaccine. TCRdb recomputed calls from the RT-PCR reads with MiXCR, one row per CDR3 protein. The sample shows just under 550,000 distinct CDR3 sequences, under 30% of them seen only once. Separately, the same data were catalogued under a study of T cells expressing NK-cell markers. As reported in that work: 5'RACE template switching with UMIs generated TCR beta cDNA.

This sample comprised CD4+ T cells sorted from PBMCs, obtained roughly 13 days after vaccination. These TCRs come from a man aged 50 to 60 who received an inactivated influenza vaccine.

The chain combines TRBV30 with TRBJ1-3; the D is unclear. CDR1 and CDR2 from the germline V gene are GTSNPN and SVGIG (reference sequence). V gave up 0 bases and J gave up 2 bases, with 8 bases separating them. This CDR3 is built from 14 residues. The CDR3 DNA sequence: TGTGCCTGGAGTGTTGAACAGCCTGGAAACACCATATATTTT. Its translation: CAWSVEQPGNTIYF. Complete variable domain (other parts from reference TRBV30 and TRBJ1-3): SQTIHQWPATLVQPVGSPLSLECTVEGTSNPNLYWYRQAAGRGLQLLFYSVGIGQISSEVPQNLSASRPQDRQFILSSKKLLLSDSGFYLCAWSVEQPGNTIYFGEGSWLTVV.

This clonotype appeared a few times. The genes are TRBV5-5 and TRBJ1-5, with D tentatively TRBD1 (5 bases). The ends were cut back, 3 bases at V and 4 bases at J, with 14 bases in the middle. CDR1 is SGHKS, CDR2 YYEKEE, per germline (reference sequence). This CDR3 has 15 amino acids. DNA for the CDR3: TGTGCCAGCAGCTGGGGCGGGGGGTTGAATCAGCCCCAGCATTTT. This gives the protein CASSWGGGLNQPQHF. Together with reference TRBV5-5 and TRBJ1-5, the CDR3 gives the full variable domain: DAGVTQSPTHLIKTRGQQVTLRCSPISGHKSVSWYQQVLGQGPQFIFQYYEKEERGRGNFPDRFSARQFPNYSSELNVNALLLGDSALYLCASSWGGGLNQPQHFGDGTRLSIL.

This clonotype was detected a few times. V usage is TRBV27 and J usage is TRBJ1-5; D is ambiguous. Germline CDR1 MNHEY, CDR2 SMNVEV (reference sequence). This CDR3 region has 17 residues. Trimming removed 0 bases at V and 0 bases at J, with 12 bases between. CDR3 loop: CASSLSLRLASNQPQHF. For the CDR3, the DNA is TGTGCCAGCAGTTTATCGCTCAGACTTGCTAGCAATCAGCCCCAGCATTTT.

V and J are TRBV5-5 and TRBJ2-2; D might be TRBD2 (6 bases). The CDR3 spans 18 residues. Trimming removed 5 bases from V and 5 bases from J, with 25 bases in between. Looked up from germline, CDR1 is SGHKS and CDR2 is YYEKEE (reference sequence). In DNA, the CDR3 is TGTGCCAGCAGATCTCTTACCCTGGAGGGAGGCCTAACCGGGGAGCTGTTTTTT. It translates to CASRSLTLEGGLTGELFF.

The chain's CDR3 is CASSRDRAFEAFF. CDR3 in DNA: TGTGCCAGCAGTAGGGACAGGGCGTTTGAAGCTTTCTTT. The J gene is TRBJ1-1, the V gene TRBV12-3 or TRBV12-4; TRBD1 matches 9 bases. This CDR3 has 13 residues. V was clipped by 5 bases and J by 7 bases; unmatched bases: 5.